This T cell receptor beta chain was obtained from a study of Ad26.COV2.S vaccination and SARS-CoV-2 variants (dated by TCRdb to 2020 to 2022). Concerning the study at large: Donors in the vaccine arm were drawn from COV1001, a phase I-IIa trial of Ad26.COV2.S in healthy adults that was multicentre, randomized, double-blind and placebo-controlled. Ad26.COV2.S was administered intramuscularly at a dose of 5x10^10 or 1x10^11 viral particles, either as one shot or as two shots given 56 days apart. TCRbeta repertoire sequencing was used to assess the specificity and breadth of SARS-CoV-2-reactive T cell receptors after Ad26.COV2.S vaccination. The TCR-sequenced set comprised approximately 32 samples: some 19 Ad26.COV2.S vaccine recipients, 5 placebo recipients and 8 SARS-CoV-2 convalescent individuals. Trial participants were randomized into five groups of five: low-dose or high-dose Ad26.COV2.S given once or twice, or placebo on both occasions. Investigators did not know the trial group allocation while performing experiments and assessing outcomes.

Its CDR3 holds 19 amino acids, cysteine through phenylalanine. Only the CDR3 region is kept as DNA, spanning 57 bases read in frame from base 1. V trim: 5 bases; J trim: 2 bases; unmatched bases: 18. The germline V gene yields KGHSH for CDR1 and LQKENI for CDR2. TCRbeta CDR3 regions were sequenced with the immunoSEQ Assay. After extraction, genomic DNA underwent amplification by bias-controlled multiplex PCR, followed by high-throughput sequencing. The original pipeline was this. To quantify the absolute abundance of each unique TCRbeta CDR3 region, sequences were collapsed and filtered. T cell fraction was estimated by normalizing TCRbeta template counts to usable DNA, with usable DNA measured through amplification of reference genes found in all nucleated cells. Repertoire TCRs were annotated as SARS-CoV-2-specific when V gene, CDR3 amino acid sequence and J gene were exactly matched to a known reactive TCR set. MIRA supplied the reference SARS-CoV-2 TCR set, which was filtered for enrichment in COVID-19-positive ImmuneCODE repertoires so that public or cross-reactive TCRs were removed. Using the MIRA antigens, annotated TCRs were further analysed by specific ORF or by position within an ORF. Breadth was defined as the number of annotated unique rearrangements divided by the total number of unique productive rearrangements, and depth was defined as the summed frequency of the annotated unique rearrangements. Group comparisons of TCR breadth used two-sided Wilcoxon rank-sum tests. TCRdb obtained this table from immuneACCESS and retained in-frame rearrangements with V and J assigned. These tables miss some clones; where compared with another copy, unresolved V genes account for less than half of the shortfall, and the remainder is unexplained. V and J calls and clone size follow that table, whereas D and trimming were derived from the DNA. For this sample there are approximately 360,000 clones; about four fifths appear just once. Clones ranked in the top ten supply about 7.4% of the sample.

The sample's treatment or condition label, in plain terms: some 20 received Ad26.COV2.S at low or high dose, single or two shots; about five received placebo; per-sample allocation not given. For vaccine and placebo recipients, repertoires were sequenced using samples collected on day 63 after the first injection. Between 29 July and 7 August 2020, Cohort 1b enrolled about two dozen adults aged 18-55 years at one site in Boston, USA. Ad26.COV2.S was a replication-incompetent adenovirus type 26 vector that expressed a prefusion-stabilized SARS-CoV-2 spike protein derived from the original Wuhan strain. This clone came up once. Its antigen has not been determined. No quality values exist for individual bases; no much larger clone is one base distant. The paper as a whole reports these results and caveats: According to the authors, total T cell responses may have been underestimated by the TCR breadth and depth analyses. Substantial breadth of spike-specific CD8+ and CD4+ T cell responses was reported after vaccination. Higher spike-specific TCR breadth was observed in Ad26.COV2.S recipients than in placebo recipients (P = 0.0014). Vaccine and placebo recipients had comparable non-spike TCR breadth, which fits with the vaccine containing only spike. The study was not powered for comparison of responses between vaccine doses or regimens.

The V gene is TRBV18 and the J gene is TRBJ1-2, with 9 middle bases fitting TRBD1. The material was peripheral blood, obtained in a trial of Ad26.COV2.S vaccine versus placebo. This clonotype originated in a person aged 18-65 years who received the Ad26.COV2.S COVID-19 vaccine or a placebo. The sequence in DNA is TGTGCCAGCTCAGGCGTCGGTCGAGAACAGGGGGCGTGGAACTATGGCTACACCTTC. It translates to CASSGVGREQGAWNYGYTF.